These T cell receptor beta chains were read from a single sample in a study of identical twins. TCRdb analysed the 5' RACE reads with MiXCR anew, one entry per CDR3 protein. The repertoire holds over 500,000 distinct CDR3 sequences, with less than 25% as singletons. This sample was shared with a second study, whose subject was T cells expressing NK-cell markers.

The sample taken for sequencing was CD4+ T cells sorted from blood. The receptors stem from a woman between 18 and 29 years old in good health. Both conserved end residues are part of each CDR3. D genes are given only for firm matches. The size entry is marked missing in some rows and otherwise reads once, few, many or a size class.

V gene	clone size	D gene	J gene	CDR3 protein	CDR3 DNA
TRBV29-1	few	.	TRBJ1-1	CSVDRGEPEAFF	TGCAGCGTTGACAGGGGAGAACCTGAAGCTTTCTTT
TRBV19	few	.	TRBJ1-1	CASRYRVEAFF	TGTGCCAGTAGGTACAGGGTTGAAGCTTTCTTT
TRBV29-1	.	TRBD2	TRBJ2-1	CSVTPGLATYNEQFF	TGCAGCGTTACTCCGGGACTAGCGACCTACAATGAGCAGTTCTTC
TRBV6-5	few	.	TRBJ1-2	CASSMGPNYGYTF	TGTGCCAGCAGTATGGGCCCGAACTATGGCTACACCTTC
TRBV5-1	once	.	TRBJ2-1	CASSVRAGPYNEQFF	TGCGCCAGCAGCGTGCGGGCGGGACCTTACAATGAGCAGTTCTTC
TRBV12-5	.	.	TRBJ1-2	CASAQTGYGYTF	TGTGCTAGTGCCCAAACAGGGTATGGCTACACCTTC
TRBV2	.	.	TRBJ1-6	CASTGTLPDSPLHF	TGTGCCAGCACTGGGACGTTACCCGATTCACCCCTCCACTTT
TRBV6-1	few	TRBD1	TRBJ1-1	CASRKGQGSTEAFF	TGTGCCAGCAGAAAGGGACAGGGGAGCACTGAAGCTTTCTTT
TRBV11-2	many	TRBD2	TRBJ2-7	CASSSRLAGAYEQYF	TGTGCCAGCAGCTCGCGACTAGCGGGAGCGTACGAGCAGTACTTC
TRBV20-1	.	.	TRBJ1-3	CSARDSGIPGNTIYF	TGCAGTGCTAGAGATTCGGGGATCCCTGGAAACACCATATATTTT
TRBV12-3/TRBV12-4	.	.	TRBJ2-1	CASSLRRGDYNEQFF	TGTGCCAGCAGTTTAAGGAGGGGGGACTACAATGAGCAGTTCTTC
TRBV19	.	TRBD2	TRBJ2-5	CASTPGGSRGQETQYF	TGTGCCAGTACCCCGGGGGGTTCCAGAGGTCAAGAGACCCAGTACTTC
TRBV12-3/TRBV12-4	few	.	TRBJ1-1	CASTGTVNTEAFF	TGTGCCAGCACCGGGACGGTGAACACTGAAGCTTTCTTT
TRBV5-1	many	.	TRBJ2-1	CASSRARLSYNEQFF	TGCGCCAGCAGCCGGGCCAGGCTCTCCTACAATGAGCAGTTCTTC
TRBV20-1	few	.	TRBJ1-2	CSASTSGRSHNYGYTF	TGCAGTGCTAGTACTTCGGGTCGTTCTCACAACTATGGCTACACCTTC
TRBV7-9	many	TRBD1	TRBJ1-1	CASSWDREAEAFF	TGTGCCAGCAGCTGGGACAGGGAAGCTGAAGCTTTCTTT
TRBV12-3/TRBV12-4	.	.	TRBJ2-7	CASSDYLQGRREQYF	TGTGCCAGCAGCGACTATTTACAAGGGCGGCGGGAGCAGTACTTC
TRBV20-1	.	TRBD2	TRBJ2-7	CSATPFGAGGSYEQYF	TGCAGTGCTACGCCTTTTGGGGCGGGGGGCTCCTACGAGCAGTACTTC
TRBV5-1	few	TRBD1	TRBJ2-3	CASSLVGQGTDTQYF	TGCGCCAGCAGCTTGGTGGGACAGGGGACAGATACGCAGTATTTT
TRBV20-1	.	.	TRBJ2-4	CSARVGAQNIQYF	TGCAGTGCCAGGGTCGGAGCGCAAAACATTCAGTACTTC
TRBV12-3/TRBV12-4	few	.	TRBJ1-1	CASSLSSPPGEAFF	TGTGCCAGCAGCCTCTCGTCCCCCCCAGGGGAAGCTTTCTTT
TRBV6-1	.	TRBD1	TRBJ1-4	CASNSGTGGGRREKLFF	TGTGCCAGCAACTCCGGGACAGGGGGCGGTCGTCGAGAAAAACTGTTTTTT
TRBV2	once	TRBD2	TRBJ2-1	CASSTRTSSYNEQFF	TGTGCCAGCTCCACCCGGACTAGCAGCTACAATGAGCAGTTCTTC
TRBV12-3/TRBV12-4	.	.	TRBJ2-1	CASSPAGQGWYNEQFF	TGTGCCAGCAGCCCGGCAGGTCAAGGTTGGTACAATGAGCAGTTCTTC
TRBV7-3	few	.	TRBJ2-7	CASSLTGAGFSYEQYF	TGTGCCAGCAGCTTAACGGGGGCAGGCTTCTCCTACGAGCAGTACTTC
TRBV5-1	few	.	TRBJ2-1	CASFPGAGSYNEQFF	TGCGCCAGCTTCCCTGGGGCAGGTTCCTACAATGAGCAGTTCTTC
TRBV9	.	.	TRBJ2-3	CASSVVAEADTQYF	TGTGCCAGCAGCGTAGTAGCAGAGGCAGATACGCAGTATTTT